These 6 T cell receptor beta chains originate from one sample sequenced in a study of blood T cell repertoires in COVID-19. TCRdb's table, derived via immunoSEQ multiplex PCR, lists solely in-frame clones and lacks some. The table lists 130,000 or so clones, less than 85% of them singletons. Sequencing was done on a sample of peripheral blood. Receptors originate from a woman aged 55-70 years with acute or convalescent COVID-19.

The V and J genes are TRBV2 and TRBJ1-1; the D is unclear. Germline CDR1 and CDR2: SNHLY and FYNNEI. CDR3 length equals 12 residues. V was cut by 5 bases and J by 1 base, with 5 bases left in between. CDR3 protein: CASSLQNTEAFF. Here the CDR3 DNA reads TGTGCCAGCAGTTTACAGAACACTGAAGCTTTCTTT.

Details on this clone: The sample contains more than one DNA sequence encoding this CDR3. The chain employs TRBV5-5 and TRBJ1-3, with no clear D. CDR3 length: 12 residues. CDR1 is SGHKS and CDR2 is YYEKEE in the germline V gene (reference sequence). V lost 2 bases and J lost 4, with 4 bases in between. This CDR3 reads CASSLQGNTIYF. DNA of the CDR3: TGTGCCAGCAGCTTACAAGGAAACACCATATATTTT.

V and J are TRBV7-8 and TRBJ2-5, with TRBD2 matching over 7 bases. CDR3 length: 14 amino acids. The trim removed 5 bases at V and 1 base at J, leaving 4 bases unmatched. Germline-derived CDR1 and CDR2 are SGHVS and FQNEAQ. CDR3 sequence (DNA): TGTGCCAGCAGCGGGGGGGGATTCCAAGAGACCCAGTACTTC. Amino acids: CASSGGGFQETQYF.

The chain links TRBV20-1 to TRBJ1-1; D possibly corresponds to TRBD1 (6 bases). This CDR3 region has 11 residues. The V and J ends lost 3 bases and 9 bases respectively, with 11 bases between them. Germline loops: CDR1 DFQATT, CDR2 SNEGSKA (reference sequence). CDR3: CSASRGAQAFF. CDR3 nucleotide sequence: TGCAGTGCTAGTCGGGGGGCCCAAGCTTTCTTT.

This clone was counted once. The CDR3 region has the DNA TGTGCCAGCAGCCCCAGAACAGACTCTGGAAACACCATATATTTT. Protein sequence: CASSPRTDSGNTIYF. The chain couples TRBV7-2 to TRBJ1-3; D is uncertain. CDR3 length: 15 amino acids. The V end lost 5 bases, the J end lost 0 bases, and 11 bases lay between the germline ends. Germline-derived CDR1 and CDR2 are SGHTA and FQGNSA.

The chain links TRBV5-4 to TRBJ2-6; TRBD1 might be the D (6 bases). This CDR3 is 16 amino acids long. The V and J ends lost 1 base and 4 bases respectively, with 12 bases between them. CDR1 is SGHNT and CDR2 is YYREEE in the germline V gene (reference sequence). CDR3 nucleotides: TGTGCCAGCAGCTTGTTAGTGGGGGCCGGGGCCAACGTCCTGACTTTC. This codes for CASSLLVGAGANVLTF.